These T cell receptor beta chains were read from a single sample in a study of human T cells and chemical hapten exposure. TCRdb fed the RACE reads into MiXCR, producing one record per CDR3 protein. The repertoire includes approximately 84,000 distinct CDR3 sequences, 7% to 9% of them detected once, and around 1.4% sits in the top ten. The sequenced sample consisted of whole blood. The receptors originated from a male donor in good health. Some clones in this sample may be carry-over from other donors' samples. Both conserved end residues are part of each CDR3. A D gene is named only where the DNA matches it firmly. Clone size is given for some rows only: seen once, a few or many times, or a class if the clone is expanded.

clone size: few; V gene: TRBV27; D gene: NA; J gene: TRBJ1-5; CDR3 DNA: TGTGCCAGCAGTGTAAGAGGGGTGGCTCAGCCCCAGCATTTT; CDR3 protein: CASSVRGVAQPQHF
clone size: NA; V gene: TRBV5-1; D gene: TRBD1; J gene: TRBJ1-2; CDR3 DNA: TGCGCCAGCAGCTTAGGGTCGACAGGGAACTATGGCTACACCTTC; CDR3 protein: CASSLGSTGNYGYTF
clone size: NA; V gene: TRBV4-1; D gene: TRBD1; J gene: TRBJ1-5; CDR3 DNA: TGCGCCAGCAGCCCTAACGACAGGGGGAATCAGCCCCAGCATTTT; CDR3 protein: CASSPNDRGNQPQHF
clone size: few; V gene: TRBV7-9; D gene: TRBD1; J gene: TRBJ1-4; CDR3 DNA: TGTGCCAGCACCCCCCAAACGGGACAGTGGAATGAAAAACTGTTTTTT; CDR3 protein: CASTPQTGQWNEKLFF
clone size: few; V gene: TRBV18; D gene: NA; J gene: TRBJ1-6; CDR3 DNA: TGTGCCAGCTCACCACGGTTTGGGCTCCCAGGGGAACCGAATTCACCCCTCCACTTT; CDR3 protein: CASSPRFGLPGEPNSPLHF
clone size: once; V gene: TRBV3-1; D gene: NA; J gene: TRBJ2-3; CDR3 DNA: TGTGCCAGCAGCCAAGATCTCCTTGTTCCGGAGAGCACAGATACGCAGTATTTT; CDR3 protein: CASSQDLLVPESTDTQYF
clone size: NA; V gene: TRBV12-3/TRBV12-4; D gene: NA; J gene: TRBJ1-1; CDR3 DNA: TGTGCCAGCAGTTCAACGCGGGGAGGTCGCACTGAAGCTTTCTTT; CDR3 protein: CASSSTRGGRTEAFF
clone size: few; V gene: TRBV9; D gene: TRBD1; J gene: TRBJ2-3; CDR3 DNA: TGTGCCAGCAGCGTAGATCAGGGGGCAACAGATACGCAGTATTTT; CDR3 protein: CASSVDQGATDTQYF
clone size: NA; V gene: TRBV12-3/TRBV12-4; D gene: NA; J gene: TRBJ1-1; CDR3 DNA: TGTGCCAGCAATGAGGTTCCCGGGGAAGCTTTCTTT; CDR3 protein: CASNEVPGEAFF
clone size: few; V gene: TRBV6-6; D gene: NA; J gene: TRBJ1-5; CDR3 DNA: TGTGCCAGCACCCTACGGGCGGGACCCCAGTATCAGCCCCAGCATTTT; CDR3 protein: CASTLRAGPQYQPQHF
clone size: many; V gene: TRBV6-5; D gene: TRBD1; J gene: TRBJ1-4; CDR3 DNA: TGTGCCAGCAGCCTCCGGGACAGAGAAAAACTGTTTTTT; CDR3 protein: CASSLRDREKLFF
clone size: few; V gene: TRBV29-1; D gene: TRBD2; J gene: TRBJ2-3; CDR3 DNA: TGCAGCGTTGAGGAAGGGACTAGCGGGGGCATCACGCAGTATTTT; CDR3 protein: CSVEEGTSGGITQYF
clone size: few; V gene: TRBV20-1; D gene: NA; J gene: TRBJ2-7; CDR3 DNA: TGCAGTGCTAGAGATCAGGGCTACGAGCAGTACTTC; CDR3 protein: CSARDQGYEQYF
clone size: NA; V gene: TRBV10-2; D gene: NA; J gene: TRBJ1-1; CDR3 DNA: TGCGCCAGCCTAGGGCTTACGGGCACTGAAGCTTTCTTT; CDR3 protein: CASLGLTGTEAFF
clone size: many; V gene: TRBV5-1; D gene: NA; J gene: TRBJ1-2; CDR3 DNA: TGCGCCAGCAGCTTGGACGAAGCGGGCGCCTATGGCTACACCTTC; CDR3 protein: CASSLDEAGAYGYTF
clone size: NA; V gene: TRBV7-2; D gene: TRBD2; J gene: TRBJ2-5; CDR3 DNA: TGTGCCAGCAGCTTAGGCCTAGCGGGGGGGCGTGAGACCCAGTACTTC; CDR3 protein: CASSLGLAGGRETQYF
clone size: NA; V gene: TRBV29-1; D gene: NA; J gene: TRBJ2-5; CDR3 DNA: TGCAGCGTGGGGCAAGAGACCCAGTACTTC; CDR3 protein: CSVGQETQYF
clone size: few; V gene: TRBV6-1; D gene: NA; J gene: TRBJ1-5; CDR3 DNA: TGTGCCAGCAGTGAAGTTAGCAATCAGCCCCAGCATTTT; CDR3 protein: CASSEVSNQPQHF
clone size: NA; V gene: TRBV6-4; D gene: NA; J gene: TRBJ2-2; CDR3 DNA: TGTGCCAGCAGTGACGGGGAAACCGGGGAGCTGTTTTTT; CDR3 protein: CASSDGETGELFF
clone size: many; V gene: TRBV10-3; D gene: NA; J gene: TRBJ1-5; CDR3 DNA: TGTGCCATCAGTGTGAGGGTGAATCAGCCCCAGCATTTT; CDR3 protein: CAISVRVNQPQHF
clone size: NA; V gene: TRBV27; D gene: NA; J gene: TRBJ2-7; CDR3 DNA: TGTGCCAGCAGTTTATCGAGAGGGGGCGAGCAGTACTTC; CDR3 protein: CASSLSRGGEQYF
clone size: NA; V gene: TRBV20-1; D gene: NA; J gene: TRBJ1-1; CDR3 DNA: TGCAGTGCTCCAGGGGCTATGAACACTGAAGCTTTCTTT; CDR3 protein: CSAPGAMNTEAFF
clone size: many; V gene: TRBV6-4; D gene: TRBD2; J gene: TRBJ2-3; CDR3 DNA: TGTGCCAGCAGTGACGGGACTAGCGGGGGGGCCACAGATACGCAGTATTTT; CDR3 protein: CASSDGTSGGATDTQYF
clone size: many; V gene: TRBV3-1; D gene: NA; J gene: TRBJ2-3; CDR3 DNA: TGTGCCAGCAGCCGGACAGCAGATACGCAGTATTTT; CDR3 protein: CASSRTADTQYF
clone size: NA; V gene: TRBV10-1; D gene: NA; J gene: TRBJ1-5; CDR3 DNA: TGCGCCAGCCCTGGACACCCACCATATAGCAATCAGCCCCAGCATTTT; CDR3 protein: CASPGHPPYSNQPQHF
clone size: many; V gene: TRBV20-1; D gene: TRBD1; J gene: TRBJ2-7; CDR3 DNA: TGCAGTGCTAGAAGGGACAGGGTTTTCTACGAGCAGTACTTC; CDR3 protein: CSARRDRVFYEQYF
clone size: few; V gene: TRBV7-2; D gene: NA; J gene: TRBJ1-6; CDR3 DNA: TGTGCCAGCAGCTTAAACGGGTCACCCCTCCACTTT; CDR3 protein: CASSLNGSPLHF
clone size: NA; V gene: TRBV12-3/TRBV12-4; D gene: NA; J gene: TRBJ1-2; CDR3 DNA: TGTGCCAGCAGTGCCGCGCGTAACTATGGCTACACCTTC; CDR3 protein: CASSAARNYGYTF
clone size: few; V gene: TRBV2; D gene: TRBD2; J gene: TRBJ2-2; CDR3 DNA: TGTGCCAGCAGTCAAGGCGGGGGGCCGTCCGGGGAGCTGTTTTTT; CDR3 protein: CASSQGGGPSGELFF
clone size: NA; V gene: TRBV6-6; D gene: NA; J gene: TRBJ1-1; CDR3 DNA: TGTGCCATCAGTTACTCGGCGAGGGCTGAAGCTTTCTTT; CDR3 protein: CAISYSARAEAFF
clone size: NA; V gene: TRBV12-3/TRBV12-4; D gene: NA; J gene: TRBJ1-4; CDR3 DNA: TGTGCCAGCAGTTTCCGGCGGGGAAAACTGTTTTTT; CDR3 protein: CASSFRRGKLFF
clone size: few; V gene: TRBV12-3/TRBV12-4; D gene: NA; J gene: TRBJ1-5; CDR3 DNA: TGTGCCAGCAGCCTCAGTAGCAATCAGCCCCAGCATTTT; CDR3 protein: CASSLSSNQPQHF
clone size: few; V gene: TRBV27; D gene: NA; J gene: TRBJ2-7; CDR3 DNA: TGTGCCAGCAGTTTAAACAGCTTCTACGAGCAGTACTTC; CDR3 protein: CASSLNSFYEQYF
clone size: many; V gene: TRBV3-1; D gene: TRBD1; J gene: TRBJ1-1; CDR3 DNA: TGTGCCAGCAGCCAAGGGGACAGGGTCGCTGAAGCTTTCTTT; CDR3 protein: CASSQGDRVAEAFF
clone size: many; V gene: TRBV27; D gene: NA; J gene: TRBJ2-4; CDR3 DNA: TGTGCCAGCAGGAGCGGGTCCGCGGCCAAAAACATTCAGTACTTC; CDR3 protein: CASRSGSAAKNIQYF
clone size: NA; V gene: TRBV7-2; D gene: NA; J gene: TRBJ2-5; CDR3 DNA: TGTGCCAGCAGCTTAGGGGGGGGGGCCAGGTGGGAGACCCAGTACTTC; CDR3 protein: CASSLGGGARWETQYF
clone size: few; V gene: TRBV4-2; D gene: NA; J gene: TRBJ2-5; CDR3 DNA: TGTGCCAGCAGCCAAGATTCGACTAAAGAGACCCAGTACTTC; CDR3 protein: CASSQDSTKETQYF
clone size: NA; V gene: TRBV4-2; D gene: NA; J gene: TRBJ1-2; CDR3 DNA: TGTGCCAGCAGCCAAGAATCAGGGACTAACTATGGCTACACCTTC; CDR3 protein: CASSQESGTNYGYTF
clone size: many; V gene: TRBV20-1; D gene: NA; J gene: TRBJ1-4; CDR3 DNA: TGCAGTGCTGGGGGGGGGGCGCAAGTTTATGAAAAACTGTTTTTT; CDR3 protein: CSAGGGAQVYEKLFF
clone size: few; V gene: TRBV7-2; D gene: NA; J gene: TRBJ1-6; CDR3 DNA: TGTGCCAGCAGCTTTTTCCATAGCTCCTATAATTCACCCCTCCACTTT; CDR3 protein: CASSFFHSSYNSPLHF
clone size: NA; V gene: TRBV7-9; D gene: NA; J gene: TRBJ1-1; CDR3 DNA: TGTGCCAGCAGCCATACCTCCACCGACACTGAAGCTTTCTTT; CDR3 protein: CASSHTSTDTEAFF
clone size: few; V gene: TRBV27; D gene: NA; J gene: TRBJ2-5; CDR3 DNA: TGTGCCAGCAGTTTCTACAGGGGAGGCGAGACCCAGTACTTC; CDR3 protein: CASSFYRGGETQYF
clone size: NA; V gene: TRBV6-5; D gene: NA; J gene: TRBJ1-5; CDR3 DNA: TGTGCCAGCAGTTTCCACTCGGGGGTCGAAGAGGCCTATAGCAATCAGCCCCAGCATTTT; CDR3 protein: CASSFHSGVEEAYSNQPQHF
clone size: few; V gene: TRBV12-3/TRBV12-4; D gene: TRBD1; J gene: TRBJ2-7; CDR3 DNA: TGTGCCAGCAGTTGGAAACGAGGACAGGGGCATGACGAGCAGTACTTC; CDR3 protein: CASSWKRGQGHDEQYF
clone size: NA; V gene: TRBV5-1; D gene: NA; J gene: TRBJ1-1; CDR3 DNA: TGCGCCAGCAGCTTGGAGAGGGAATGGGGACGGGGCATGAACACTGAAGCTTTCTTT; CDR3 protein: CASSLEREWGRGMNTEAFF
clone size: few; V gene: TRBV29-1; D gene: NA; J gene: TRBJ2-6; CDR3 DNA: TGCAGCGTTGTCTCAGGTAGCTCTGGGGCCAACGTCCTGACTTTC; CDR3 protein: CSVVSGSSGANVLTF
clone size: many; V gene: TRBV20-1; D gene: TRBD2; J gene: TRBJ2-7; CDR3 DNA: TGCAGTGCTTCGCCGGGACTAGCGGGCGAGCAGTACTTC; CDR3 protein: CSASPGLAGEQYF
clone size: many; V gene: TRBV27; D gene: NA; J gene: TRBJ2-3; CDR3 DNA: TGTGCCAGCAGTCCCAAAAGAGGAATAAGCACAGATACGCAGTATTTT; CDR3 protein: CASSPKRGISTDTQYF
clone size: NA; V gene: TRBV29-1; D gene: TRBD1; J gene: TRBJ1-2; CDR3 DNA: TGCAGCGTCAGGGACAGGGACGACTATGGCTACACCTTC; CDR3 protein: CSVRDRDDYGYTF
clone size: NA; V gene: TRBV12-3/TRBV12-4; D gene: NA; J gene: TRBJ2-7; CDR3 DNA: TGTGCCAGCTCCCCAGATACCGGGTACGAGCAGTACTTC; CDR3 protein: CASSPDTGYEQYF
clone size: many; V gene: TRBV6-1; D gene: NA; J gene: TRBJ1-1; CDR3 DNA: TGTGCCAGCAGTGAGAGGGCTCTACAGTCCTCTAACACTGAAGCTTTCTTT; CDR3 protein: CASSERALQSSNTEAFF
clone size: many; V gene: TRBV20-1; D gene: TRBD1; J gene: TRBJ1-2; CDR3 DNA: TGCAGTGCTAGAACCGGGGGGACAGGGTCTAACTATGGCTACACCTTC; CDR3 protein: CSARTGGTGSNYGYTF
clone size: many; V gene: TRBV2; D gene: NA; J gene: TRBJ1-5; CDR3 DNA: TGTGCCAGCAGGCCGGGACATACCAATCAGCCCCAGCATTTT; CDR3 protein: CASRPGHTNQPQHF
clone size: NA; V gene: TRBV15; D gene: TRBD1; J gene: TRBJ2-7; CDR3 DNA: TGTGCCACCAGAAATTCCGGGACAGCGACCTACGAGCAGTACTTC; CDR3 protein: CATRNSGTATYEQYF
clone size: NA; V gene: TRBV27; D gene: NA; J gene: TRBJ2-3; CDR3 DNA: TGTGCCAGCAGGGGGGACTCCTTCACAGATACGCAGTATTTT; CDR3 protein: CASRGDSFTDTQYF
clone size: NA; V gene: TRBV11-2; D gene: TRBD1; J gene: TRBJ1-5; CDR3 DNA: TGTGCCAGCAGCTTAGGGACAGGCCAGGCGCCCCAGCATTTT; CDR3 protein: CASSLGTGQAPQHF
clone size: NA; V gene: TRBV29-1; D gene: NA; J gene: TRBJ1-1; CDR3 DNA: TGCAGCGCAGCTGATCCAATTGAGGAAGGGGGTCACACTGAAGCTTTCTTT; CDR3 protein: CSAADPIEEGGHTEAFF
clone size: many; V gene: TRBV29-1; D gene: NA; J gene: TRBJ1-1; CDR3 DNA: TGCAGCGCTAACTTACAGAACACTGAAGCTTTCTTT; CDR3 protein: CSANLQNTEAFF